The T cell receptor (beta chain) under discussion was sequenced for a study of blood T cell repertoires in COVID-19. Study information: There were acute and convalescent COVID-19 samples, and they came from the United States, Italy and Spain. In each case, the material was cDNA or gDNA derived from T cells, B-cell-depleted T cells, or PBMCs.

Germline loops: CDR1 GTSNPN, CDR2 SVGIG (reference sequence). The CDR3 is 16 amino acids. With 2 bases removed from V and 0 bases from J, the gap between germline ends came to 14 bases. How the authors handled the data: It was from reference gene primer amplification that nucleated cell counts were estimated. Measured with immunoSEQ multiplex PCR; TCRdb has only the in-frame clones, and not every one. The V and J calls and clone size are taken from that table; D and trimming were inferred from the DNA. The table has roughly 180,000 clones, roughly 84% seen once. The rearrangement links TRBV30 to TRBJ1-5, with D possibly matching TRBD1 (6 bases). The sequence derives from a woman of 80 years or more with active or convalescent COVID-19. Sequencing was performed on peripheral blood. CDR3 bases: TGTGCCTGGAGTAGAGCGGGGGCCTATAGCAATCAGCCCCAGCATTTT. It codes for CAWSRAGAYSNQPQHF.